This T cell receptor (beta chain) appears in the sequencing data of a study of blood T cell repertoires in COVID-19. Overall study: Samples taken during acute and convalescent COVID-19 were collected in the United States, Italy and Spain. Sources were T cells, B-cell-depleted T cells, or PBMCs; the material itself was cDNA or gDNA.

Original processing methods: Scientists estimated how many nucleated cells there were by amplifying reference gene primers. Clones were sequenced by immunoSEQ multiplex PCR, and TCRdb holds only the in-frame ones, with some missing. Clone size and the V and J calls come from that table; the DNA yielded D and trimming. The table lists a few hundred thousand clones, around 86% of them singletons. Only one count was recorded for this clone. There are 13 residues in the CDR3. Germline V gene sequence: CDR1 SGHRS, CDR2 YFSETQ. Trimming removed 7 bases from V and 5 bases from J; junction bases left unmatched: 9.

This chain connects TRBV5-1 to TRBJ2-7, with 7 bases that match TRBD2. Sequencing was performed on peripheral blood. The sequence came from a woman between 40 and 55 years old who had recovered from COVID-19. The CDR3 DNA is TGCGCCAGCGGCCGGGACTACTGGGACGAGCAGTACTTC. Residues: CASGRDYWDEQYF.